The TCR beta chain described here comes from a study of siplizumab effects on memory and regulatory T cells. Details on this clone: Its target is unknown.

Produced via immunoSEQ multiplex PCR; TCRdb's table is partial and in-frame only. The sample includes about 85,000 clones, roughly 94% of them seen just once. Study-wide points: Treg-derived clones made up an average of roughly 70% of mappable alloreactive CD4+ clones with siplizumab and under 35% in controls. Unstimulated naive T cells seemed to show more diversity than memory cells did, and they also seemed to be among the major contributors to the alloresponse. Siplizumab caused a significant drop in alloreactive sequences traceable to unstimulated CD4+ memory cells. Whether proliferating Tregs in siplizumab cultures suppress was not functionally confirmed.

This CDR3 is 15 amino acids long. Germline V lookup: CDR1 SGHDN, CDR2 FVKESK. V lost 1 base, J lost 6 bases, and 16 bases lay in between. This chain links TRBV14 with TRBJ2-7, with a tentative D call TRBD2 (5 bases). This receptor was obtained from a human donor in good health. The sample consisted of CD8+ T cells sorted from blood. Here the CDR3 reads CASSQGFVGSPEQYF. CDR3 DNA: TGTGCCAGCAGCCAAGGATTTGTTGGGAGTCCCGAGCAGTACTTC.